These 23 T cell receptor beta chains were sequenced from one sample in a study of T-cell reconstitution after alpha-beta-depleted transplantation in children. Unique molecular identifiers tagged the TCRbeta library. TCRdb used MiXCR to reprocess the PCR reads, holding one entry per CDR3 protein. The table lists about 640,000 distinct CDR3 sequences, 13% of them singletons. The sequenced sample was PBMCs, mostly from graft donor cells, obtained 360 days after TCRalphabeta/CD19-depleted stem cell transplant. The receptors stem from a male patient under 18 who had a stem cell transplant for acute myeloid leukemia, so the T cells may come from the graft donor.

This clonotype was observed at least ten times. This chain links TRBV12-3 or TRBV12-4 with TRBJ1-1; 8 nucleotides match TRBD1. The CDR3 has 15 residues. J gave up 6 bases and V 5 bases, and 11 bases lay outside the gene matches. CDR3 sequence (DNA): TGTGCCAGCAGTCATACAGGGGGTCGGGGCGCTGAAGCTTTCTTT. It encodes CASSHTGGRGAEAFF.

The rearrangement uses TRBV9 and TRBJ2-7; D remains ambiguous. CDR3 size: 15 residues. V lost 0 bases, J lost 0 bases, and 10 bases lay in between. Germline values: CDR1 SGDLS, CDR2 YYNGEE. In nucleotides, the CDR3 is TGTGCCAGCAGCGTAGGAGGTGTCCACTCCTACGAGCAGTACTTC. Protein sequence: CASSVGGVHSYEQYF.

Only a few counts were recorded for this clonotype. V usage is TRBV12-3 or TRBV12-4 and J usage is TRBJ2-7, with 15 bases matching TRBD2. This CDR3 region has 16 residues. J lost 1 base, V lost 3 bases, and 1 base had no gene match. The DNA of the CDR3 is TGTGCCAGCAGTTTTGGGACTAGCGGGAGGTCCTACGAGCAGTACTTC. Its translation is CASSFGTSGRSYEQYF.

This clonotype was seen many times. This chain links TRBV30 with TRBJ2-1; D perhaps matches TRBD2 (6 bases). This CDR3 has 15 amino acids. Between the trimmed V and J ends, which lost 6 bases and 0 bases, there was a span of 15 bases. CDR1 is GTSNPN and CDR2 is SVGIG in the germline V gene (reference sequence). The CDR3 nucleotides read TGTGCCTGTGGGGCTAGCGCGAGCTCCTACAATGAGCAGTTCTTC. It codes for CACGASASSYNEQFF.

A few counts support this clonotype. The chain has TRBV28 and TRBJ1-2; 9 nucleotides agree with TRBD1. The CDR3 runs to 16 residues. Germline-derived CDR1 and CDR2 are MDHEN and SYDVKM. The trim removed 6 bases at V and 2 bases at J, leaving 10 bases unmatched. CDR3 sequence (DNA): TGTGCCAGCAGGTTCGGAGACAGGGGGGGCAACTATGGCTACACCTTC. It yields the protein CASRFGDRGGNYGYTF.

V and J are TRBV7-2 and TRBJ1-5; D remains ambiguous. CDR1 and CDR2 from the germline V gene are SGHTA and FQGNSA. The length of the CDR3 is 16 residues. V was trimmed by 5 bases and J by 0 bases, leaving 14 bases between them. The DNA of the CDR3 is TGTGCCAGCAGCCCTAGGGCTGAATTTAGCAATCAGCCCCAGCATTTT. Translated: CASSPRAEFSNQPQHF. Combining the CDR3 with reference TRBV7-2 and TRBJ1-5 gives the whole variable domain GAGVSQSPSNKVTEKGKDVELRCDPISGHTALYWYRQSLGQGLEFLIYFQGNSAPDKSGLPSDRFSAERTGGSVSTLTIQRTQQEDSAVYLCASSPRAEFSNQPQHFGDGTRLSIL.

The chain couples TRBV4-3 to TRBJ2-6; 12 bases fit TRBD1. This CDR3 contains 19 residues. The V gene's germline CDR1 is LGHNA and CDR2 YSLEER. Trimming removed 0 bases from V and 3 bases from J; junction bases left unmatched: 6. This CDR3 reads CASSQDLGQGAVGANVLTF. As DNA, the CDR3 is TGCGCCAGCAGCCAAGACTTGGGACAGGGGGCTGTTGGGGCCAACGTCCTGACTTTC.

This clonotype was found a few times. The rearrangement links TRBV12-3 or TRBV12-4 to TRBJ2-7; no definite D call. This CDR3 contains 10 residues. Trimming stripped 6 bases from V and 2 bases from J, with 2 bases between. The DNA of the CDR3 is TGTGCCAGCAGAACCTACGAGCAGTACTTC. This codes for CASRTYEQYF.

This clonotype was observed many times. This rearrangement joins TRBV29-1 to TRBJ2-7; 10 bases line up with TRBD2. Germline V lookup: CDR1 SQVTM, CDR2 ANQGSEA. V gave up 7 bases and J gave up 0 bases; unmatched junction bases: 6. The CDR3 has 14 residues. For the CDR3, the DNA is TGCAGCGCTATGGGACTAGCGAGCTCCTACGAGCAGTACTTC. It specifies CSAMGLASSYEQYF.

The chain links TRBV29-1 to TRBJ2-7, with 10 bases that match TRBD1. This CDR3 contains 13 residues. Per germline, CDR1 SQVTM and CDR2 ANQGSEA. V dropped 7 bases and J dropped 6; count of bases not matched to a gene: 9. The CDR3 nucleotides read TGCAGCGGGGGACAGGGGAGCGTCTCCGAGCAGTACTTC. It is translated as CSGGQGSVSEQYF.

V usage is TRBV5-1 and J usage is TRBJ2-1, with 9 bases that match TRBD2. V trimming: 2 bases; J trimming: 4 bases; junction bases outside the gene matches: 7. The length of the CDR3 is 16 residues. Germline lookup yields CDR1 SGHRS and CDR2 YFSETQ. The CDR3 loop reads CASSFRWLAGYNEQFF. The CDR3, as DNA: TGCGCCAGCAGCTTTCGATGGCTAGCGGGGTACAATGAGCAGTTCTTC.

This clonotype was seen repeatedly, ten times or more. The rearrangement uses TRBV20-1 and TRBJ1-1, with D possibly being TRBD1 (5 bases). Germline V gene sequence: CDR1 DFQATT, CDR2 SNEGSKA (reference sequence). The CDR3 is 15 residues long. V was pared by 5 bases and J by 1 base, with 17 bases between. In DNA form, the CDR3 reads TGCAGTGCTCTTAGGCCGGGACTCCCGAACACTGAAGCTTTCTTT. Translating gives CSALRPGLPNTEAFF.

The V and J genes are TRBV6-2 or TRBV6-3 and TRBJ2-3; D tentatively reads TRBD1 or TRBD2 (6 bases each). In germline, CDR1 is MNHEY, CDR2 SVGEGT. The CDR3 is made up of 23 amino acids. Trimming left V 2 bases short and J 2 bases short, with 35 bases between. As DNA, the CDR3 is TGTGCCAGCAGTTACCCTATTGGGGGGCAGAAACCCGGAGGGGGAGGACTCACAGATACGCAGTATTTT. This gives the protein CASSYPIGGQKPGGGGLTDTQYF.

This clonotype turned up a few times. The gene calls are TRBV4-2 and TRBJ2-3; D might be TRBD2 (6 bases). Trimming took 2 bases from V and 6 from J, leaving 21 bases between them. The CDR3 has 17 residues. CDR1 is LGHNA, CDR2 YNFKEQ, per germline. The CDR3 DNA reads TGTGCCAGCAGCCAATCCCGTTGGACGGGAGAAAGGGATACGCAGTATTTT. Residues: CASSQSRWTGERDTQYF.

This clonotype was counted many times. The chain has TRBV29-1 and TRBJ1-1, with D perhaps TRBD1 (6 bases). CDR1 SQVTM and CDR2 ANQGSEA come from the germline V gene. Trimming shortened V by 6 bases and J by 3 bases, and 23 bases separated the two germline ends. The CDR3 has 16 amino acids. This CDR3 reads CSVTMWGAAWHTEAFF. The CDR3 DNA reads as TGCAGCGTGACAATGTGGGGGGCGGCGTGGCACACTGAAGCTTTCTTT.

In its sample, this clonotype was seen a few times. The rearrangement joins TRBV10-3 to TRBJ2-1; TRBD1 matches 8 bases. Germline-derived CDR1 and CDR2 are ENHRY and SYGVKD. After removal of 3 bases from V and 3 bases from J, the junction contained 4 bases not matched to a gene. The CDR3 is 15 residues long. Written as DNA, the CDR3 is TGTGCCATCAGTGAACCAGGGGGCTTCTACAATGAGCAGTTCTTC. Translated, it gives CAISEPGGFYNEQFF.

The chain uses TRBV6-5 and TRBJ1-1, with no clear D. Trimming took 7 bases from V and 7 from J, leaving 13 bases between them. The CDR3 consists of 12 residues. The germline CDR1 and CDR2 sequences are MNHEY and SVGAGI. For the CDR3, the DNA is TGTGCCAGCAACAACCGACGGGGTGAAGCTTTCTTT. It yields the protein CASNNRRGEAFF.

The chain employs TRBV7-2 and TRBJ2-7, with 9 bases aligning to TRBD1. V dropped 2 bases and J dropped 5; count of bases not matched to a gene: 7. CDR3 length: 15 residues. Germline assignment: CDR1 SGHTA and CDR2 FQGNSA. The CDR3 DNA sequence: TGTGCCAGCAGCTTATGGACAGGGGAATACAACGAGCAGTACTTC. Translating gives CASSLWTGEYNEQYF.

This clonotype was observed many times. The V and J genes are TRBV29-1 and TRBJ2-2; perhaps TRBD2 as D (5 bases). The CDR3 consists of 13 residues. Trimming cost V 7 bases and J 0 bases, with 9 bases left between them. CDR1 is SQVTM and CDR2 is ANQGSEA in the germline V gene. The CDR3 sequence: CSETLANTGELFF. The CDR3, as DNA: TGCAGCGAGACACTAGCGAACACCGGGGAGCTGTTTTTT.

Only a few counts were recorded for this clonotype. V is TRBV29-1 and J is TRBJ2-7, with 10 bases matching TRBD2. The CDR3 has 17 amino acids. Germline CDR1 and CDR2: SQVTM and ANQGSEA. The J segment lost 4 bases and the V segment lost 6 bases, leaving 18 bases of the junction unmatched. The CDR3 region is CSVRTLKILAGEYEQYF. In DNA, the CDR3 is TGCAGCGTGCGTACCCTAAAGATTCTAGCGGGAGAATACGAGCAGTACTTC.

There are many counts of this clonotype. The V call is TRBV20-1, the J call TRBJ1-2; 9 nucleotides align to TRBD1. Looked up from germline, CDR1 is DFQATT and CDR2 is SNEGSKA (reference sequence). The CDR3 is made up of 12 amino acids. Trimming cost V 6 bases and J 6 bases; bases outside gene matches: 5. CDR3 nucleotides: TGCAGTGCGCCACAGGGGGCTCATGGCTACACCTTC. It specifies CSAPQGAHGYTF.

The V and J genes are TRBV9 and TRBJ2-2; weak D call: TRBD2 (6 bases). CDR1 SGDLS and CDR2 YYNGEE come from the germline V gene. This CDR3 is 16 amino acids long. The V end lost 0 bases, the J end lost 0 bases, and 9 bases lay between the germline ends. CDR3 DNA: TGTGCCAGCAGCGTAGTTCCGGGGGCGAACACCGGGGAGCTGTTTTTT. Translating gives CASSVVPGANTGELFF.

This clonotype was counted ten times or more. The rearrangement links TRBV29-1 to TRBJ2-5; weak D call: TRBD1 (5 bases). Germline lookup yields CDR1 SQVTM and CDR2 ANQGSEA. The CDR3 consists of 10 residues. Trimming left V 5 bases short and J 10 bases short, with 11 bases between. CDR3 coding DNA: TGCAGCGTTCCCCAGGGTGACCAGTACTTC. It codes for CSVPQGDQYF.